This TCR beta chain emerged from a study of human T cells and chemical hapten exposure. This clonotype came up many times. V was pared by 1 base and J by 5 bases, with 12 bases between. This CDR3 has 14 residues. Germline V gives CDR1 SEHNR, CDR2 FQNEAQ (reference sequence). TCRdb reprocessed the RACE reads with MiXCR, giving one entry per CDR3 protein. Among 300,000 to 450,000 distinct CDR3 sequences, approximately 5.1% were seen once, and the ten largest hold 2.5% to 3%. As for time point: pre-sensitization, week 0. The treatment denotes: therapeutic diphenylcyclopropenone sensitization with weekly scalp DPC. The authors extracted total RNA from unfractionated whole blood.

The sequence derives from a woman in her fifties or sixties with alopecia areata. Some clones in this sample may be carry-over from other donors' samples. The material sequenced was whole blood, taken in connection with sensitization to the hapten diphenylcyclopropenone (DPC). V is TRBV7-9 and J is TRBJ2-7; perhaps D is TRBD1 or TRBD2 (5 bases each). CDR3 protein: CASSLGRGVHEQYF. The CDR3 DNA is TGTGCCAGCAGCTTAGGACGGGGCGTCCACGAGCAGTACTTC.